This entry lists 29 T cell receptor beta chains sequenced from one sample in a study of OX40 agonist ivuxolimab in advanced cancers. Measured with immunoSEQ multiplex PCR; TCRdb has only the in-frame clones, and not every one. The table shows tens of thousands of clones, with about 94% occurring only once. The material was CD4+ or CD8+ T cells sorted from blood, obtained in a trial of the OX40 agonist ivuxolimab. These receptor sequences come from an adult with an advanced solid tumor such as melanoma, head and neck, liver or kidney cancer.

The CDR3 loop is CAWSQAGGEQFF. The CDR3 bases are TGTGCCTGGAGCCAGGCGGGCGGTGAGCAGTTCTTC. The chain joins TRBV30 to TRBJ2-1; maybe TRBD2 (5 bases). V lost 3 bases, J lost 9 bases, and 12 bases lay in between. The CDR3 runs to 12 residues. Looked up from germline, CDR1 is GTSNPN and CDR2 is SVGIG (reference sequence). Variable domain in full (rest from reference TRBV30 and TRBJ2-1): SQTIHQWPATLVQPVGSPLSLECTVEGTSNPNLYWYRQAAGRGLQLLFYSVGIGQISSEVPQNLSASRPQDRQFILSSKKLLLSDSGFYLCAWSQAGGEQFFGPGTRLTVL.

The chain's CDR3 is CASSPRSGSYNEQFF. CDR3 sequence (DNA): TGTGCCAGCTCACCACGAAGCGGGTCCTACAATGAGCAGTTCTTC. V gene TRBV18 combines with J gene TRBJ2-1, with a possible D match to TRBD2 (6 bases). Germline CDR1 and CDR2: KGHSH and LQKENI. Trimming pared 1 base from V and 1 base from J, leaving 8 bases between. The CDR3 consists of 15 residues.

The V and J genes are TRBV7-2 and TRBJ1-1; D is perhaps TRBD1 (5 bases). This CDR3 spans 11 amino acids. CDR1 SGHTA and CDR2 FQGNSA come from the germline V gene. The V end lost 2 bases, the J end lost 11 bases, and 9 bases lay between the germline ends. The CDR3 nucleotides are TGTGCCAGCAGCTTATATGAGGGGGCTTTCTTT. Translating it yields CASSLYEGAFF. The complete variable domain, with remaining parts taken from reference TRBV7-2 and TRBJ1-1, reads GAGVSQSPSNKVTEKGKDVELRCDPISGHTALYWYRQSLGQGLEFLIYFQGNSAPDKSGLPSDRFSAERTGGSVSTLTIQRTQQEDSAVYLCASSLYEGAFFGQGTRLTVV.

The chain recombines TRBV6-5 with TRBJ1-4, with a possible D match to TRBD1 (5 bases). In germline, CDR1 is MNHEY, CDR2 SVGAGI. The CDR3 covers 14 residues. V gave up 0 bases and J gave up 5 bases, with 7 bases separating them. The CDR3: CASSYSRGNEKLFF. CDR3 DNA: TGTGCCAGCAGTTACTCACGGGGGAATGAAAAACTGTTTTTT.

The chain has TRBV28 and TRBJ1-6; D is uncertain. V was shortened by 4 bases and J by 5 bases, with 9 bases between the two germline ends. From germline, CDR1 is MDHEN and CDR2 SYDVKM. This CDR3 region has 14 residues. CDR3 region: CASSSTLNNSPLHF. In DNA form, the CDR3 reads TGTGCCAGCAGTTCCACACTCAATAATTCACCCCTCCACTTT.

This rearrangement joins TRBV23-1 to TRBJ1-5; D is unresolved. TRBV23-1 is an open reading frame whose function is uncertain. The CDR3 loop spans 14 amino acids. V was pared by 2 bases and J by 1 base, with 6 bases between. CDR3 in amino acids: CASSQRLSNQPQHF. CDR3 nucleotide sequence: TGCGCCAGCAGTCAACGACTGAGCAATCAGCCCCAGCATTTT.

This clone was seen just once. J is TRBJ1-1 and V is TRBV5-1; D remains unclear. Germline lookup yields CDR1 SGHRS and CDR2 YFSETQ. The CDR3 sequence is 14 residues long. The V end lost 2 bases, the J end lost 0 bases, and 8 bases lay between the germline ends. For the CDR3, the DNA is TGCGCCAGCAGCTTTATGGGTATGAACACTGAAGCTTTCTTT. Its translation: CASSFMGMNTEAFF.

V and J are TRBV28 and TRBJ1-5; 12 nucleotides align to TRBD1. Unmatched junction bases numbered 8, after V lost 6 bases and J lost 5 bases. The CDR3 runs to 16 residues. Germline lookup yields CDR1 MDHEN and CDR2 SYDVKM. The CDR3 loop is CASRVPGQGADQPQHF. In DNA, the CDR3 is TGTGCCAGCAGAGTCCCGGGACAGGGGGCCGATCAGCCCCAGCATTTT. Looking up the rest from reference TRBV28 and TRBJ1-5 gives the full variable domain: DVKVTQSSRYLVKRTGEKVFLECVQDMDHENMFWYRQDPGLGLRLIYFSYDVKMKEKGDIPEGYSVSREKKERFSLILESASTNQTSMYLCASRVPGQGADQPQHFGDGTRLSIL.

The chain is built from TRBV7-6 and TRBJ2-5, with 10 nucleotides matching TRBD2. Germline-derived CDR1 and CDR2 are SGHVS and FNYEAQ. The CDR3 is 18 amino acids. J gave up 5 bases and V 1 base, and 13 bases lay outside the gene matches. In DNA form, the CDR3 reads TGTGCCAGCAGCTTAGGTCTAACTGAGCGGGAGGGCGGGGAGACCCAGTACTTC. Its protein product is CASSLGLTEREGGETQYF.

The CDR3 DNA follows: TGCAGCGCCGAGAGACAGGGGGCGGGCTATGGCTACACCTTC. Encoded protein: CSAERQGAGYGYTF. The chain has TRBV29-1 and TRBJ1-2, with 10 bases fitting TRBD1. The CDR3 sequence is 14 residues long. V was clipped by 7 bases and J by 4 bases; unmatched bases: 9. CDR1 SQVTM and CDR2 ANQGSEA come from the germline V gene. Full variable domain (missing parts from reference TRBV29-1 and TRBJ1-2): SAVISQKPSRDICQRGTSLTIQCQVDSQVTMMFWYRQQPGQSLTLIATANQGSEATYESGFVIDKFPISRPNLTFSTLTVSNMSPEDSSIYLCSAERQGAGYGYTFGSGTRLTVV.

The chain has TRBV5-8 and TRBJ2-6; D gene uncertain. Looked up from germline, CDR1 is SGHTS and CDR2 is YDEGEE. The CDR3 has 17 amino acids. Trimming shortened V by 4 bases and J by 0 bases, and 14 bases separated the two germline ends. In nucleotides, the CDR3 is TGTGCCAGCAGCCAGGTGAAGGGTTCCTCTGGGGCCAACGTCCTGACTTTC. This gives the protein CASSQVKGSSGANVLTF.

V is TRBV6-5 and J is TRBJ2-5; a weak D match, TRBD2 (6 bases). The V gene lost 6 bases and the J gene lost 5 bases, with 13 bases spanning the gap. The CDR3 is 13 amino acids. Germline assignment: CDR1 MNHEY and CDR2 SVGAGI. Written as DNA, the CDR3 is TGTGCCAGCAGCTTGGGGCTAGCGGAGACCCAGTACTTC. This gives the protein CASSLGLAETQYF.

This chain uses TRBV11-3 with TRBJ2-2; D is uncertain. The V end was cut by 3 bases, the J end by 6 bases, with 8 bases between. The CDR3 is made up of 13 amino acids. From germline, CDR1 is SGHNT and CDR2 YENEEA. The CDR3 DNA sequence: TGTGCCAGCAGCTTCAAAGGTGCCGGGGAGCTGTTTTTT. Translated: CASSFKGAGELFF.

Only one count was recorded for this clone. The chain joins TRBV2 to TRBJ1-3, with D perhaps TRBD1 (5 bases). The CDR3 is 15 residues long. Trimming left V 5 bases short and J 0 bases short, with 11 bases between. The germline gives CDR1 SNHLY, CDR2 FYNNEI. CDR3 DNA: TGTGCCAGCAGTTTGGACACAATCTCTGGAAACACCATATATTTT. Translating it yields CASSLDTISGNTIYF.

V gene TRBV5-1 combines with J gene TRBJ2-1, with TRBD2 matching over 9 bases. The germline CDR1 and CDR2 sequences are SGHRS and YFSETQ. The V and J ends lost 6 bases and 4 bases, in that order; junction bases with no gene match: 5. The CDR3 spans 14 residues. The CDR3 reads CASKGLAGYNEQFF. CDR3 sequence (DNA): TGCGCCAGCAAGGGACTAGCAGGGTACAATGAGCAGTTCTTC. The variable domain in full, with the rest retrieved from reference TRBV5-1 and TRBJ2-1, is KAGVTQTPRYLIKTRGQQVTLSCSPISGHRSVSWYQQTPGQGLQFLFEYFSETQRNKGNFPGRFSGRQFSNSRSEMNVSTLELGDSALYLCASKGLAGYNEQFFGPGTRLTVL.

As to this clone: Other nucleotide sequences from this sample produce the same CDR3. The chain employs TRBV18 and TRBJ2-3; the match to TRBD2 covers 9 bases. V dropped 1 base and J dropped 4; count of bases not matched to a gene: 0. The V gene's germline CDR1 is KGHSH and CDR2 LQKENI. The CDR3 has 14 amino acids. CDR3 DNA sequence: TGTGCCAGCTCACCACGCGGGGGGGCAGATACGCAGTATTTT. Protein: CASSPRGGADTQYF.

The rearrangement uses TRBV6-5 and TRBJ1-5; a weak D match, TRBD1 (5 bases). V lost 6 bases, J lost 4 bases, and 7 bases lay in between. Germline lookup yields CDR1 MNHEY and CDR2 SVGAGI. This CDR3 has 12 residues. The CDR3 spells CASSRVNQPQHF. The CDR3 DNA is TGTGCCAGCAGCAGGGTAAATCAGCCCCAGCATTTT.

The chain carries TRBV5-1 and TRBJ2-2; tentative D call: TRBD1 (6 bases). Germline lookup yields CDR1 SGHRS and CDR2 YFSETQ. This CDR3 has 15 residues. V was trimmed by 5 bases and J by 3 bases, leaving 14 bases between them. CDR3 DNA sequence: TGCGCCAGCAGGAACAGGGCGCCTGACACCGGGGAGCTGTTTTTT. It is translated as CASRNRAPDTGELFF. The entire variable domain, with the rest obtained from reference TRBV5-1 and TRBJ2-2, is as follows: KAGVTQTPRYLIKTRGQQVTLSCSPISGHRSVSWYQQTPGQGLQFLFEYFSETQRNKGNFPGRFSGRQFSNSRSEMNVSTLELGDSALYLCASRNRAPDTGELFFGEGSRLTVL.

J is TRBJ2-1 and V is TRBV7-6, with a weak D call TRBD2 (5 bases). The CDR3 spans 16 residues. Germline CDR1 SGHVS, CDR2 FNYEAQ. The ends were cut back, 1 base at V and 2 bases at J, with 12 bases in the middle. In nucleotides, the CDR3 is TGTGCCAGCAGCTTAGATCGGGGTCGGGCCTACAATGAGCAGTTCTTC. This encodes CASSLDRGRAYNEQFF.

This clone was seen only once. The CDR3 DNA reads as TGCGCCAGCAGTGAGTCTAGCGGGAGCCGCTACGAGCAGTACTTC. Translating gives CASSESSGSRYEQYF. The genes are TRBV10-1 and TRBJ2-7, with 9 bases fitting TRBD2. V shed 0 bases and J 3 bases; nucleotides not matched to a gene: 3. This CDR3 is built from 15 residues. CDR1 and CDR2 from the germline V gene are WNHNN and SYGVQD (reference sequence).

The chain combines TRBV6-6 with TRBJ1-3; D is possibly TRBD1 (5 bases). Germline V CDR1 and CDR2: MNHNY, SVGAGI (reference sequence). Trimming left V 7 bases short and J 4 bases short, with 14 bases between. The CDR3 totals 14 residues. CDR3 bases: TGTGCCAGCAACCTGGGGGGTCCGGGAAACACCATATATTTT. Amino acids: CASNLGGPGNTIYF.

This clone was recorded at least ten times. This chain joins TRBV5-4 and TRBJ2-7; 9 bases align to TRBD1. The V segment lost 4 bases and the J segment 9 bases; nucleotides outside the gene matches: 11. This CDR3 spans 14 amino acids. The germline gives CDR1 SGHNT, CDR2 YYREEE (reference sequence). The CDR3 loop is CASSMDRGTTGQYF. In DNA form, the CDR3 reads TGTGCCAGCAGCATGGACAGGGGAACGACCGGGCAGTACTTC. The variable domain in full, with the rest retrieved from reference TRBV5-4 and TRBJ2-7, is ETGVTQSPTHLIKTRGQQVTLRCSSQSGHNTVSWYQQALGQGPQFIFQYYREEENGRGNFPPRFSGLQFPNYSSELNVNALELDDSALYLCASSMDRGTTGQYFGPGTRLTVT.

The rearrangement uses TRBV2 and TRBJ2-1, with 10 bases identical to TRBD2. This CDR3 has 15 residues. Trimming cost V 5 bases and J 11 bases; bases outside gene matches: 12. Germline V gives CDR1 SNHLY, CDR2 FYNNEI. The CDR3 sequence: CASSKEGSSGGQQFF. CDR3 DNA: TGTGCCAGCAGTAAAGAGGGTTCTAGCGGGGGTCAGCAGTTCTTC.

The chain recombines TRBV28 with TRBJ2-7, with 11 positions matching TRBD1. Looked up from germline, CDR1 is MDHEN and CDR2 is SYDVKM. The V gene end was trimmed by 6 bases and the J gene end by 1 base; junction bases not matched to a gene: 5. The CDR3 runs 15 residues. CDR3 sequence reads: CASSQGTGGSYEQYF. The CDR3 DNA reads TGTGCCAGCAGCCAAGGGACAGGGGGATCCTACGAGCAGTACTTC.

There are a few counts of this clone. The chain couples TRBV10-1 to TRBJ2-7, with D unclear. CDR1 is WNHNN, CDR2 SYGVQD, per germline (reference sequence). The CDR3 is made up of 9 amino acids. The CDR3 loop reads CPQCYEQYF. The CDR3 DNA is TGCCCCCAGTGCTACGAGCAGTACTTC.

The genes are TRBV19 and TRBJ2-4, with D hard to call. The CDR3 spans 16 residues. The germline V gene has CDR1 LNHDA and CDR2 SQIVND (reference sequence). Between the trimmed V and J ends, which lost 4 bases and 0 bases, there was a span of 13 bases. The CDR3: CASSTPLPIAKNIQYF. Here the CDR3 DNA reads TGTGCCAGTAGTACGCCACTCCCTATAGCCAAAAACATTCAGTACTTC.

The DNA for the CDR3 is TGTGCCAGCAGTTTATCGGGACAGACTAACTATGGCTACACCTTC. This codes for CASSLSGQTNYGYTF. The chain couples TRBV27 to TRBJ1-2; 7 bases agree with TRBD1. The CDR3 totals 15 residues. Per germline, CDR1 MNHEY and CDR2 SMNVEV (reference sequence). Trimming at V came to 0 bases and at J to 0 bases, leaving 1 base not matched to a gene.

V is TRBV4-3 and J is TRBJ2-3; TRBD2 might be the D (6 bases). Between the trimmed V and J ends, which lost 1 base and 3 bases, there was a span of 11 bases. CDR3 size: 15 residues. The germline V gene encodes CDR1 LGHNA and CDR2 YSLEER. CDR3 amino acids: CASSQVWGGTDTQYF. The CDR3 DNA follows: TGCGCCAGCAGCCAAGTGTGGGGAGGAACAGATACGCAGTATTTT.

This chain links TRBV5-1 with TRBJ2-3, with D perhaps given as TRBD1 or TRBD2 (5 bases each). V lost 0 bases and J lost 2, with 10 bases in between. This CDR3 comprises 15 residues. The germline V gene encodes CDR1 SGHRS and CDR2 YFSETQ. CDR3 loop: CASSLGGTDTDTQYF. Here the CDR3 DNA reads TGCGCCAGCAGCTTGGGGGGGACGGACACAGATACGCAGTATTTT. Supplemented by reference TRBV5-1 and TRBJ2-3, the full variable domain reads KAGVTQTPRYLIKTRGQQVTLSCSPISGHRSVSWYQQTPGQGLQFLFEYFSETQRNKGNFPGRFSGRQFSNSRSEMNVSTLELGDSALYLCASSLGGTDTDTQYFGPGTRLTVL.